This TCR beta chain came from a study of early T cells in non-severe SARS-CoV-2 infection. At the level of the study: Chains were unpaired, as sequencing was done on bulk RNA from unsorted whole blood.

This clonotype was counted at least ten times. The TCR library protocol was used to attach unique molecular identifiers. These identifiers were attached to individual cDNA molecules. One entry per CDR3 protein, called by TCRdb with MiXCR from the 5' RACE reads. The repertoire has fewer than 30,000 distinct CDR3 sequences, about 4.2% of them found once; the top ten carry approximately 4.6%. The germline CDR1 and CDR2 sequences are SGHAT and FQNNGV. J was trimmed by 2 bases and V by 5 bases; bases with no gene match: 2. This CDR3 region has 14 residues. The source of this sequence is an adult who was a healthcare worker with PCR-confirmed SARS-CoV-2 infection or an uninfected control (not recorded which). The V gene is TRBV11-2, the J gene TRBJ2-7; TRBD2 matches at 11 bases. The specimen sequenced was whole blood. CDR3 bases: TGTGCCAGCAGCCAACTAGCGGGAGCCTACGAGCAGTACTTC. It codes for CASSQLAGAYEQYF. Variable domain in full (rest from reference TRBV11-2 and TRBJ2-7): EAGVAQSPRYKIIEKRQSVAFWCNPISGHATLYWYQQILGQGPKLLIQFQNNGVVDDSQLPKDRFSAERLKGVDSTLKIQPAKLEDSAVYLCASSQLAGAYEQYFGPGTRLTVT.